The clone carrying this T cell receptor (beta chain) was observed a handful of times. TCRdb re-called the 5' RACE reads with MiXCR, one entry per CDR3 protein. The data hold more than 250,000 distinct CDR3 sequences, with 6.8% observed a single time. These data originate in a study of T cells after yellow fever vaccination. Germline V gene sequence: CDR1 SGHRS, CDR2 YFSETQ. The CDR3 runs to 15 residues. V lost 0 bases to trimming and J lost 1 base, with 10 bases between them. The origin of this receptor is a man in his late teens or twenties who received the YFV17D yellow fever vaccine. This sequence joins TRBV5-1 and TRBJ1-1; D gene unclear. Material: PBMCs, obtained roughly 47 days after the first yellow fever vaccination. The CDR3 DNA sequence: TGCGCCAGCAGCTTGGAGGGCAGGAGGAACACTGAAGCTTTCTTT. It codes for CASSLEGRRNTEAFF.